The T cell receptor (beta chain) described here comes from a study of blood T cell repertoires in COVID-19 (dated by TCRdb to about 2020). Regarding the study in general: Collaborator samples came from the United States, Italy and Spain and covered acute and convalescent phases of COVID-19. The samples were drawn from two sources: the first 160 participants of the ongoing ImmuneRACE study, and 1,200 or so subjects contributed by 6 global collaborators. The prospective study material was composed of cDNA or gDNA derived from T cells, B-cell-depleted T cells, or PBMCs. A de-identified subject ID, COVID-19 status, age in years and sex were almost always included in the sample metadata. Where HLA class I and class II types were available, the types were taken from metadata supplied by the sample provider, not from assay-based typing. The repertoires were released in a freely available public database intended as a resource for research on the immune response to SARS-CoV-2. Deeply sampled blood TCRbeta repertoires from subjects exposed to, actively infected with, or recovered from COVID-19 were included in the dataset.

Turning to this clone: The antigen it binds to is not known. Base qualities are not recorded, but no much larger clone differs from it by a single base.

Collaborating institutions collected whole blood in K2EDTA tubes following their own protocols. For TCRbeta analysis, collaborators shipped samples in one of three forms: frozen whole blood, isolated PBMCs, or DNA extracted from either of those sample types. TCRbeta CDR3 regions were amplified from genomic DNA by means of the immunoSEQ Assay, a bias-controlled multiplex PCR. On the authors' methods: The number of nucleated cells in each sample was estimated from the amplification of reference gene primers within the assay. To quantify the absolute abundance of each unique TCRbeta CDR3 rearrangement, sequence reads were collapsed and filtered. For each sample, productive Simpson clonality was calculated by taking the square root of Simpson's diversity index across productive rearrangements. TCRdb holds this immuneACCESS table with in-frame rearrangements only. Some clones are missing; in checked studies, unresolved V genes explain under half, and the rest has no known cause. Clone size and the V and J calls come from that table; the DNA yielded D and trimming. The sample records some 400,000 clones, around 84% of which are singletons. The ten most abundant clones make up roughly 3.1% of the sample.

What the authors observed across the whole study: The quantity of clinical and demographic metadata differed by source and by participant and was supplied without curation.

Germline trimming amounts to 0 bases on V and 13 bases on J, with 3 as the count of junction bases outside the gene matches. The CDR3 covers 14 residues, taking in both the cysteine and the phenylalanine. CDR3 DNA only is kept here, 42 bases in frame from base 1. The germline V gene (reference sequence) sets CDR1 to SEHNR and CDR2 to FQNEAQ. The V and J genes are TRBV7-9 and TRBJ1-6; 10 bases in the junction line up with TRBD1. This sequence was found in a human donor in a cohort sampled during active COVID-19. The sequenced material came from peripheral blood. The CDR3 region has the sequence CASSLAGQGGPLHF. DNA sequence: TGTGCCAGCAGCTTAGCCGGACAGGGGGGTCCCCTCCACTTT.